These 7 T cell receptor beta chains were sequenced from one sample in a study of T cell responses to AZD1222 COVID-19 vaccine. Sequencing was performed with immunoSEQ multiplex PCR; in TCRdb, only in-frame clones are kept and a portion is missing. The sample has 95,000 to 100,000 clones, approximately 87% seen once. Sequences were derived from peripheral blood, sampled 28 days after the second AZD1222 dose. The receptors here all came from an adult who received the AZD1222 COVID-19 vaccine.

V and J are TRBV30 and TRBJ1-1, with a tentative D call TRBD1 (5 bases). The CDR3 is 14 residues long. Deletions cut 5 bases from V and 0 bases from J, with 13 bases between. CDR1 is GTSNPN, CDR2 SVGIG, per germline (reference sequence). The DNA for the CDR3 is TGTGCCTGGGCACGTGGGGGGATGAACACTGAAGCTTTCTTT. Amino acids: CAWARGGMNTEAFF.

This clone was seen only once. The chain combines TRBV6-6 with TRBJ2-2, with TRBD2 identical over 9 bases. J lost 2 bases, V lost 5 bases, and 15 bases had no gene match. CDR3 length: 19 amino acids. Germline V CDR1 and CDR2: MNHNY, SVGAGI (reference sequence). The CDR3 nucleotides are TGTGCCAGCAGTCCGGGACTAGCAGGAGGCCGCCTTAACACCGGGGAGCTGTTTTTT. This translates into CASSPGLAGGRLNTGELFF.

The chain uses TRBV25-1 and TRBJ2-1, with unresolved D. The CDR3 contains 11 residues. CDR1 and CDR2 (germline): MGHDK, SYGVNS. The V end was cut by 1 base, the J end by 10 bases, with 5 bases between. CDR3 region: CASSEFAEQFF. DNA of the CDR3: TGTGCCAGCAGTGAATTTGCCGAGCAGTTCTTC. The full variable domain, with the rest looked up from reference TRBV25-1 and TRBJ2-1, is EADIYQTPRYLVIGTGKKITLECSQTMGHDKMYWYQQDPGMELHLIHYSYGVNSTEKGDLSSESTVSRIRTEHFPLTLESARPSHTSQYLCASSEFAEQFFGPGTRLTVL.

The rearrangement uses TRBV28 and TRBJ1-5; D not resolved. The germline V gene encodes CDR1 MDHEN and CDR2 SYDVKM. The CDR3 has 11 amino acids. Trimming cost V 5 bases and J 4 bases, with 3 bases left between them. The DNA of the CDR3 is TGTGCCAGCAGTGTGAATCAGCCCCAGCATTTT. This codes for CASSVNQPQHF. The variable domain in full, with the rest retrieved from reference TRBV28 and TRBJ1-5, is DVKVTQSSRYLVKRTGEKVFLECVQDMDHENMFWYRQDPGLGLRLIYFSYDVKMKEKGDIPEGYSVSREKKERFSLILESASTNQTSMYLCASSVNQPQHFGDGTRLSIL.

This clone was found a few times. The V call is TRBV7-9, the J call TRBJ1-2; D gene uncertain. The CDR3 is 16 residues long. Deletions cut 5 bases from V and 0 bases from J, with 16 bases between. CDR1 and CDR2 (germline): SEHNR, FQNEAQ (reference sequence). The CDR3 loop is CASSPTRTATNYGYTF. CDR3 DNA sequence: TGTGCCAGCAGCCCGACCCGGACGGCAACTAACTATGGCTACACCTTC. Full variable domain (missing parts from reference TRBV7-9 and TRBJ1-2): DTGVSQNPRHKITKRGQNVTFRCDPISEHNRLYWYRQTLGQGPEFLTYFQNEAQLEKSRLLSDRFSAERPKGSFSTLEIQRTEQGDSAMYLCASSPTRTATNYGYTFGSGTRLTVV.

The chain couples TRBV27 to TRBJ2-3; weak D call: TRBD1 (5 bases). Germline-derived CDR1 and CDR2 are MNHEY and SMNVEV (reference sequence). The germline V and J ends were trimmed by 5 bases and 2 bases, with 17 bases remaining between them. This CDR3 has 16 residues. CDR3 in DNA: TGTGCCAGCAGTCTCACAAAACAGGAATTCACAGATACGCAGTATTTT. The encoded protein is CASSLTKQEFTDTQYF.

The genes are TRBV3-1 (or the pseudogene TRBV3-2) and TRBJ2-7; 9 positions agree with TRBD1. This CDR3 region has 15 residues. J lost 7 bases, V lost 0 bases, and 7 bases had no gene match. From germline, CDR1 is LGHDT and CDR2 YNNKEL (reference sequence). The CDR3 loop reads CASSQEYRGLNEQYF. DNA for the CDR3: TGTGCCAGCAGCCAAGAATACAGGGGGCTTAATGAGCAGTACTTC.